This T cell receptor (beta chain) was sequenced for a study of blood T cell repertoires in COVID-19. At the level of the study: Some COVID-19 samples were acute and others convalescent; all came from the United States, Italy and Spain. In each case, the material was cDNA or gDNA derived from T cells, B-cell-depleted T cells, or PBMCs.

Authors' data handling: Amplified reference gene primers provided the basis for estimating nucleated cell counts. Method: immunoSEQ multiplex PCR; TCRdb's copy keeps in-frame clones and lacks some. V and J calls and clone size are as listed in that table; D and trimming were resolved from the DNA. The sample has around 100,000 clones, about 83% seen once; the top ten hold just under 2%. Germline loops: CDR1 SGHNT, CDR2 YYREEE (reference sequence). This CDR3 comprises 15 residues. V dropped 0 bases and J dropped 1 base, with 8 bases sitting between them. The chain carries TRBV5-4 and TRBJ2-1, with D possibly matching TRBD1 (5 bases). The sequence came from a man between 65 and 85 years old with active or convalescent COVID-19. Sample: peripheral blood. CDR3 coding DNA: TGTGCCAGCAGCTTGGAGGCAGGGTCCTACAATGAGCAGTTCTTC. Translated, it gives CASSLEAGSYNEQFF.